A selection of T cell receptor beta chains follows, all from one sample in a study of vaccination and CD4 T cells after COVID-19. TCRdb analysed the PCR reads with MiXCR anew, one entry per CDR3 protein. The table has about 12,000 distinct CDR3 sequences, 64% seen once. No antigen has been assigned to these receptors. The sample taken for sequencing was CD4+ T cells from blood, cultured in vitro. The receptors originated from a human donor who had recovered from COVID-19. Both conserved end residues are part of each CDR3. The D gene is left open where the match is weak. Clone sizes are given selectively: once, few, many, or a class where the clone is expanded.

D	size	V	J	CDR3	DNA
.	.	TRBV15	TRBJ2-7	CATSIRDEQYF	TGTGCCACCAGCATAAGGGACGAGCAGTACTTC
TRBD1	.	TRBV7-2	TRBJ1-2	CASSSQTGRGYGYTF	TGTGCCAGCAGCTCCCAGACAGGGAGGGGCTATGGCTACACCTTC
.	.	TRBV7-2	TRBJ1-2	CASSLAFSPYGYTF	TGTGCCAGCAGCTTAGCTTTCAGCCCCTATGGCTACACCTTC
TRBD1	.	TRBV7-2	TRBJ2-1	CASSARHRGVYNEQFF	TGTGCCAGCAGCGCACGTCACAGGGGGGTTTACAATGAGCAGTTCTTC
.	.	TRBV11-1	TRBJ2-5	CASSSLQVQETQYF	TGTGCCAGCAGCTCATTACAGGTACAAGAGACCCAGTACTTC
TRBD1	.	TRBV7-2	TRBJ2-1	CASSSQAQGTYEQFF	TGTGCCAGCAGCTCCCAAGCACAGGGGACCTATGAGCAGTTCTTC
TRBD1	.	TRBV20-1	TRBJ1-1	CSARDPDRGTTEAFF	TGCAGTGCTAGAGACCCTGACAGGGGGACCACTGAAGCTTTCTTT
.	.	TRBV25-1	TRBJ1-6	CASTPAGSNSPLHF	TGTGCCAGCACCCCAGCCGGTAGTAATTCACCCCTCCACTTT
TRBD2	.	TRBV6-1	TRBJ2-1	CASSPPGAGGPGPQFF	TGTGCCAGCAGTCCTCCTGGGGCGGGAGGGCCGGGTCCCCAGTTCTTC
.	.	TRBV19	TRBJ2-3	CASSGNQGEFTDTQYF	TGTGCCAGTAGTGGGAATCAAGGGGAATTCACAGATACGCAGTATTTT
.	.	TRBV2	TRBJ1-2	CASSEVQGKGYTF	TGTGCCAGCAGTGAGGTTCAGGGGAAAGGCTACACCTTC
TRBD2	.	TRBV19	TRBJ2-1	CASSNRLAGVPIYNEQFF	TGTGCCAGTAGTAACCGACTAGCGGGCGTCCCGATCTACAATGAGCAGTTCTTC
TRBD1	few	TRBV2	TRBJ2-5	CATKQTGEETQYF	TGTGCCACCAAACAAACAGGGGAAGAGACCCAGTACTTC
.	few	TRBV6-2/TRBV6-3	TRBJ1-2	CASSDGFYGYTF	TGTGCCAGTTCAGACGGTTTCTATGGCTACACCTTC
TRBD1	.	TRBV2	TRBJ1-1	CASRGTGRRTEAFF	TGTGCCAGCAGGGGGACAGGTCGTAGGACTGAAGCTTTCTTT
TRBD1	.	TRBV12-3/TRBV12-4	TRBJ2-7	CASSFGRQGARYEQYF	TGTGCCAGCAGTTTCGGCCGACAGGGGGCTCGCTACGAGCAGTACTTC
TRBD1	.	TRBV28	TRBJ1-2	CASSGTGPGYTF	TGTGCCAGCAGCGGGACAGGGCCCGGCTACACCTTC
TRBD1	.	TRBV7-2	TRBJ1-1	CASSFDRDTEAFF	TGTGCCAGCAGCTTTGACAGGGACACTGAAGCTTTCTTT
.	few	TRBV6-1	TRBJ2-7	CASSRGPEGEQYF	TGTGCCAGCAGTCGCGGACCCGAGGGCGAGCAGTACTTC
.	.	TRBV20-1	TRBJ1-5	CSARDGAGVGQPQHF	TGCAGTGCTAGGGACGGGGCGGGAGTAGGTCAGCCCCAGCATTTT
TRBD1	once	TRBV19	TRBJ1-6	CASNWRQGNSPLHF	TGTGCCAGTAATTGGCGACAGGGAAATTCACCCCTCCACTTT
.	.	TRBV7-2	TRBJ1-1	CASSWTRNTEAFF	TGTGCCAGCAGCTGGACACGGAACACTGAAGCTTTCTTT
TRBD2	few	TRBV6-2/TRBV6-3	TRBJ2-4	CASSSAGGLAKNIQYF	TGTGCCAGCAGTTCCGCGGGGGGCCTAGCCAAAAACATTCAGTACTTC
TRBD2	few	TRBV27	TRBJ2-7	CASSHSGLAGGKNSYEQYF	TGTGCCAGCAGTCACTCGGGACTAGCGGGAGGGAAAAACTCCTACGAGCAGTACTTC
TRBD2	.	TRBV19	TRBJ2-7	CASSIGATSGRGKVSEQYF	TGTGCCAGTAGTATAGGGGCAACTAGCGGGAGGGGGAAGGTTAGCGAGCAGTACTTC
.	.	TRBV19	TRBJ1-1	CASTLTGNTEAFF	TGTGCCAGTACCTTAACTGGGAACACTGAAGCTTTCTTT
.	large	TRBV7-2	TRBJ2-7	CASSSRRTSSYEQYF	TGTGCCAGCAGCTCCCGACGGACAAGCTCCTACGAGCAGTACTTC
.	.	TRBV6-1	TRBJ1-6	CASSDLASSYNSPLHF	TGTGCCAGCAGTGACCTCGCCAGCTCCTATAATTCACCCCTCCACTTT
.	.	TRBV7-3	TRBJ2-2	CASSLAAVGELFF	TGTGCCAGCAGCTTAGCGGCTGTCGGGGAGCTGTTTTTT
.	few	TRBV20-1	TRBJ1-1	CSARDRVGAEAFF	TGCAGTGCTAGAGATCGGGTCGGCGCTGAAGCTTTCTTT
.	.	TRBV7-3	TRBJ1-1	CASSLFAGNEAFF	TGTGCCAGCAGCTTATTCGCGGGAAATGAAGCTTTCTTT
.	few	TRBV6-4	TRBJ1-1	CASRQDRNTEAFF	TGTGCCAGCAGACAAGACAGGAACACTGAAGCTTTCTTT
.	.	TRBV19	TRBJ2-4	CASSIDSELAKNIQYF	TGTGCCAGTAGTATAGATTCGGAATTAGCCAAAAACATTCAGTACTTC
.	.	TRBV7-3	TRBJ1-1	CASRSGVGGTEAFF	TGTGCCAGCAGGTCAGGGGTGGGGGGCACTGAAGCTTTCTTT
.	.	TRBV7-2	TRBJ2-7	CARPPGQYSYEQYF	TGTGCCAGACCCCCAGGACAGTACTCCTACGAGCAGTACTTC
.	.	TRBV7-2	TRBJ2-5	CASNPGVAKETQYF	TGTGCCAGCAACCCTGGTGTGGCGAAAGAGACCCAGTACTTC
.	few	TRBV7-2	TRBJ1-1	CASSPQSGGPTEAFF	TGTGCCAGCAGCCCTCAGTCCGGGGGCCCCACTGAAGCTTTCTTT
TRBD1	few	TRBV5-6	TRBJ1-6	CASSRGQGGSPLHF	TGTGCCAGCAGCCGTGGACAGGGCGGTTCACCCCTCCACTTT
TRBD1	.	TRBV10-3	TRBJ1-2	CAISGDSPNYGYTF	TGTGCCATCAGCGGGGACAGCCCTAACTATGGCTACACCTTC
.	.	TRBV6-4	TRBJ1-6	CASSEDWYSPLHF	TGTGCCAGCAGTGAAGACTGGTATTCACCCCTCCACTTT
.	.	TRBV7-9	TRBJ2-3	CASSFRGDTQYF	TGTGCCAGCAGCTTTAGAGGGGATACGCAGTATTTT
TRBD2	.	TRBV15	TRBJ2-1	CATSKGLAGINQFF	TGTGCCACCAGCAAGGGACTAGCGGGAATTAACCAGTTCTTC
.	.	TRBV6-2/TRBV6-3	TRBJ2-5	CASGNAVETQYF	TGTGCCAGCGGCAATGCGGTAGAGACCCAGTACTTC
.	.	TRBV30	TRBJ2-1	CAWTRGNEQFF	TGTGCCTGGACGAGGGGCAATGAGCAGTTCTTC
.	.	TRBV7-2	TRBJ1-2	CASSFSGGWYGYTF	TGTGCCAGCAGCTTCTCGGGGGGCTGGTATGGCTACACCTTC
.	.	TRBV6-2/TRBV6-3	TRBJ1-1	CASSPRGSGKAFF	TGTGCCAGCAGTCCCCGGGGCTCTGGAAAAGCTTTCTTT
.	.	TRBV10-3	TRBJ1-3	CAISEKGSGNTIYF	TGTGCCATCAGTGAAAAAGGGAGCGGAAACACCATATATTTT
.	.	TRBV6-2/TRBV6-3	TRBJ1-5	CASSYSTYGNQPQHF	TGTGCCAGCAGTTACTCGACGTATGGCAATCAGCCCCAGCATTTT
.	.	TRBV20-1	TRBJ1-2	CAVLEGRPSFDGYTF	TGCGCAGTGCTAGAGGGAAGGCCATCCTTCGATGGCTACACCTTC